This T cell receptor beta chain was identified in a study of beta chain features in type 1 diabetes. Every isolated RNA sample was fully reverse transcribed, so sequencing captured expressed TCRB transcripts. Using immunoSEQ multiplex PCR, the repertoire was profiled, and TCRdb retains in-frame clones only, with some absent. The sample records hundreds of thousands of clones, 9.3% being singletons. Study-level points and caveats: Significant though moderate, a shortening of TCRB CDR3s appeared in all four CD4+ subsets of Type 1 diabetes patients. Shorter templates might be favored by PCR, equally in patients and controls.

Details on this clone: Its specificity is not known.

This sequence was found in a man aged 25-40 years with type 1 diabetes. Sequencing input: central memory CD4+ T cells from blood.

CDR3 sequence (DNA): TGTGCCAGTATCATGGGTGAGGGCCCCGGGGAGCTGTTTTTT. Translated: CASIMGEGPGELFF. The rearrangement uses TRBV19 and TRBJ2-2; perhaps TRBD2 as D (5 bases). This CDR3 has 14 residues. Trimming shortened V by 7 bases and J by 6 bases, and 15 bases separated the two germline ends. Per the germline V gene, CDR1 is LNHDA and CDR2 is SQIVND (reference sequence).